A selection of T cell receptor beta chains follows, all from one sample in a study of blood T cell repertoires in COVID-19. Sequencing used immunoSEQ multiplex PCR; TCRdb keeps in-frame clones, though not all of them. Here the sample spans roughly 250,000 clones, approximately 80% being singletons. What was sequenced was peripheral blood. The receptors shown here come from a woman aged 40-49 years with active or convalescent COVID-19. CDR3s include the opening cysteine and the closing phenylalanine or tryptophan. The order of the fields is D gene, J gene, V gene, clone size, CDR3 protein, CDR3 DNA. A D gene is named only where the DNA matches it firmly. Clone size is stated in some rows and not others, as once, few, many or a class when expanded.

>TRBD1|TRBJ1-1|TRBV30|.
CACHRGGEAFF
TGTGCCTGCCACAGGGGTGGTGAAGCTTTCTTT
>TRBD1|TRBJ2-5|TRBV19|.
CASSILGTDVETQYF
TGTGCCAGTAGTATATTAGGGACAGACGTGGAGACCCAGTACTTC
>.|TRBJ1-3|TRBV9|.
CASSVDRNTIYF
TGTGCCAGCAGCGTAGACAGAAACACCATATATTTT
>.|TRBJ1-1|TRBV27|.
CASSLTRISEAFF
TGTGCCAGCAGTCTTACGCGGATTAGCGAAGCTTTCTTT
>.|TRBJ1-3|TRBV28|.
CASSGWRVDTIYF
TGTGCCAGCAGCGGGTGGAGGGTGGACACCATATATTTT
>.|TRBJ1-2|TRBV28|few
CAYSSNYGYTF
TGTGCCTACTCTAGCAACTATGGCTACACCTTC
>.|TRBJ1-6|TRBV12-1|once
CASSHPQGSIGSYNSPLHF
TGTGCCAGCAGCCATCCCCAGGGATCTATCGGCTCCTATAATTCACCCCTCCACTTT
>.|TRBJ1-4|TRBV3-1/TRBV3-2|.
CASSQEQGENEKLFF
TGTGCCAGCAGCCAAGAACAGGGCGAGAATGAAAAACTGTTTTTT
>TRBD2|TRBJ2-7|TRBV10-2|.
CASRLAGDSYEQYF
TGCGCCAGTCGACTAGCGGGGGATTCCTACGAGCAGTACTTC
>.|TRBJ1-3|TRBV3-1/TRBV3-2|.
CASSQHRDNSGNTIYF
TGTGCCAGCAGCCAGCACCGGGACAACTCTGGAAACACCATATATTTT
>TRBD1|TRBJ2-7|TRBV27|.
CASSFRDRGYEQYF
TGTGCCAGCAGTTTCCGGGACAGGGGCTACGAGCAGTACTTC
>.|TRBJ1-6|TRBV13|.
CASRDSGQSLSPLHF
TGTGCCAGCCGGGATTCCGGACAGAGTTTATCCCCCCTCCACTTT
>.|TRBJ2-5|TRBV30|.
CAWSARETQYF
TGTGCCTGGAGTGCCAGAGAGACCCAGTACTTC
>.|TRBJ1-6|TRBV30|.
CAWRGLEESPLHF
TGTGCCTGGCGAGGACTGGAGGAATCACCCCTCCACTTT
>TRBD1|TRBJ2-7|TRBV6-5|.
CASRSGTDYEQYF
TGTGCCAGCAGGTCCGGGACAGACTACGAGCAGTACTTC
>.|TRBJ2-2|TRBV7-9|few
CASSWTVGNTGELFF
TGTGCCAGCAGCTGGACAGTAGGGAACACCGGGGAGCTGTTTTTT
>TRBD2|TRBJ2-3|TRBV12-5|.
CASGLVRGLAGGPSTDTQYF
TGTGCTAGTGGTTTGGTACGAGGGCTAGCGGGGGGGCCTAGCACAGATACGCAGTATTTT
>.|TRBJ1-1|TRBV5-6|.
CASSIGRSGGTEAFF
TGTGCCAGCAGCATCGGTAGATCGGGGGGCACTGAAGCTTTCTTT
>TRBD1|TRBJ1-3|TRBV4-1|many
CASTTTGLGNTIYF
TGCGCCAGCACCACGACAGGGCTTGGAAACACCATATATTTT
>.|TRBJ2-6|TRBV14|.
CASSRQAGSGANVLTF
TGTGCCAGCAGCCGCCAAGCAGGGTCTGGGGCCAACGTCCTGACTTTC
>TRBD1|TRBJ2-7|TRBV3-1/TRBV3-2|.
CASSHRDREVGEQYF
TGTGCCAGCAGCCATCGGGACAGGGAAGTCGGGGAGCAGTACTTC
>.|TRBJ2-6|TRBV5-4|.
CASSFVGSGANVLTF
TGTGCCAGCAGCTTCGTCGGCTCTGGGGCCAACGTCCTGACTTTC
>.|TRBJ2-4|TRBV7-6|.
CASSLYPRGAAKNIQYF
TGTGCCAGCAGCTTATACCCTCGGGGGGCGGCCAAAAACATTCAGTACTTC
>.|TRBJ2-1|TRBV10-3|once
CAIKVGPGVSYNEQFF
TGTGCCATCAAGGTGGGACCGGGGGTCTCCTACAATGAGCAGTTCTTC
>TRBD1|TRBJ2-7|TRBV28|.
CASSLLLDRGRNEQYF
TGTGCCAGCAGTTTATTGCTGGACAGGGGGCGGAACGAGCAGTACTTC
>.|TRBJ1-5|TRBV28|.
CASSSGGAQPQHF
TGTGCCAGCAGTTCAGGAGGGGCTCAGCCCCAGCATTTT
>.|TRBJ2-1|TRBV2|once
CASSAARGRNEQFF
TGTGCCAGCAGTGCCGCCAGGGGACGCAATGAGCAGTTCTTC
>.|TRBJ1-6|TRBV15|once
CATSTVRRNSPLHF
TGTGCCACCAGCACTGTGAGGCGGAATTCACCCCTCCACTTT
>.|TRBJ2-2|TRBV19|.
CASSIYSPNTGELFF
TGTGCCAGTAGTATATACAGCCCGAACACCGGGGAGCTGTTTTTT
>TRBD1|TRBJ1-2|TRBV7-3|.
CASSPGQGAFYGYTF
TGTGCCAGCAGCCCCGGACAGGGGGCCTTCTATGGCTACACCTTC
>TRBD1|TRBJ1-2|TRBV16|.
CASSQSPGGFYGYTF
TGTGCCAGCAGCCAATCGCCAGGGGGCTTCTATGGCTACACCTTC
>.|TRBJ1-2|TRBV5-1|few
CASSLQENGYTF
TGCGCCAGCAGCCTACAGGAAAATGGCTACACCTTC
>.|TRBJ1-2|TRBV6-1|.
CASSDRVHYGYTF
TGTGCCAGCAGTGACAGGGTTCACTATGGCTACACCTTC
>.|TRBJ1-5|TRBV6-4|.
CASTLRGLSRGNQPQHF
TGTGCCAGCACCCTCCGCGGGCTTTCCCGGGGCAATCAGCCCCAGCATTTT
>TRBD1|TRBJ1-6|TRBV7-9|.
CASSLSGGRGSPLHF
TGTGCCAGCAGCTTAAGTGGGGGCAGGGGGTCACCCCTCCACTTT
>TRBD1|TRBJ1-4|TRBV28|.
CASSLSTGTGGEKLFF
TGTGCCAGCAGTTTATCCACCGGGACAGGGGGGGAAAAACTGTTTTTT
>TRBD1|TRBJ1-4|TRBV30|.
CALRQGTTTNEKLFF
TGTGCCTTAAGACAGGGGACTACAACTAATGAAAAACTGTTTTTT
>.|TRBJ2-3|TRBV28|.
CASSLGSWGGQYF
TGTGCCAGCAGTTTAGGCTCTTGGGGGGGCCAGTATTTT
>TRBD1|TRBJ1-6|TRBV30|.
CAWSPDRSSYNSPLHF
TGTGCCTGGAGCCCGGACAGGAGCTCCTATAATTCACCCCTCCACTTT
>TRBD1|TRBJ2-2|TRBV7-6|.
CASSFPTGSLAGELFF
TGTGCCAGCAGCTTTCCGACAGGGAGTTTGGCCGGGGAGCTGTTTTTT
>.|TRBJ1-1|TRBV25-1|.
CASSEVTEAFF
TGTGCCAGCAGTGAAGTAACTGAAGCTTTCTTT
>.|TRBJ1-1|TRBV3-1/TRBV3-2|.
CASSQDRNTEAFF
TGTGCCAGCAGCCAAGATAGGAACACTGAAGCTTTCTTT
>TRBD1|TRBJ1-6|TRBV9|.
CASSARDRGNSPLHF
TGTGCCAGCAGCGCCCGGGACAGGGGTAATTCACCCCTCCACTTT
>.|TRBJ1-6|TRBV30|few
CAWSVGQGHNSPLHF
TGTGCCTGGAGTGTGGGCCAGGGGCATAATTCACCCCTCCACTTT
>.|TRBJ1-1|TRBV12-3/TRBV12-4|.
CASKPGSVPEAFF
TGTGCCAGCAAACCCGGGAGTGTCCCCGAAGCTTTCTTT
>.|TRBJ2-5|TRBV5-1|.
CASSLAGIQETQYF
TGCGCCAGCAGCTTGGCAGGTATCCAAGAGACCCAGTACTTC
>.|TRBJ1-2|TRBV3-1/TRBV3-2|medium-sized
CASSQEVARGYTF
TGTGCCAGCAGCCAAGAAGTAGCGAGGGGCTACACCTTC
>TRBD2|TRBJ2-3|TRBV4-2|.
CASSQMPGLAGVYTQYF
TGTGCCAGCAGCCAAATGCCGGGACTAGCGGGGGTATATACGCAGTATTTT
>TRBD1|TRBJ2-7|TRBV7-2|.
CASSLDGTEYEQYF
TGTGCCAGCAGCTTAGATGGGACAGAATACGAGCAGTACTTC
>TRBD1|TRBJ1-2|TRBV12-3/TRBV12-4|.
CASSLQGGGYTF
TGTGCCAGCAGTTTACAGGGGGGCGGCTACACCTTC
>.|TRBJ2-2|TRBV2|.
CASSDSPPGTGELFF
TGTGCCAGCAGTGATTCACCTCCGGGCACCGGGGAGCTGTTTTTT
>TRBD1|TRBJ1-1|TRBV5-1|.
CASSSGQRKSEAFF
TGCGCCAGCAGCTCGGGACAGAGGAAAAGTGAAGCTTTCTTT
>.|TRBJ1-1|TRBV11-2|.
CASSLVRGRDTEAFF
TGTGCCAGCAGCTTAGTACGGGGTAGGGACACTGAAGCTTTCTTT
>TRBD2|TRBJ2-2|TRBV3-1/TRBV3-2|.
CASSQPGTSGELFF
TGTGCCAGCAGCCAACCCGGGACTAGCGGGGAGCTGTTTTTT
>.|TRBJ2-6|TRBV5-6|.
CASRTTGGANVLTF
TGTGCCAGCAGGACCACCGGGGGGGCCAACGTCCTGACTTTC
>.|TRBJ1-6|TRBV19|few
CASTPAQGYNSPLHF
TGTGCCAGTACCCCAGCCCAGGGGTATAATTCACCCCTCCACTTT
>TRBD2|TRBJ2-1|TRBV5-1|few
CASLRGNEQFF
TGCGCCAGCTTGCGGGGGAATGAGCAGTTCTTC
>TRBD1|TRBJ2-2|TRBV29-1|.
CSVETQGQGKAGELFF
TGCAGCGTTGAAACCCAGGGACAGGGGAAGGCCGGGGAGCTGTTTTTT
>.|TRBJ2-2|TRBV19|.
CASSIWQGLAGELFF
TGTGCCAGTAGTATATGGCAGGGGTTAGCCGGGGAGCTGTTTTTT
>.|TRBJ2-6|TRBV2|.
CASRKERNSSGANVLTF
TGTGCCAGCAGGAAGGAGCGGAACAGCTCTGGGGCCAACGTCCTGACTTTC